These T cell receptor beta chains were read from a single sample in a study of blood T cell repertoires in COVID-19. TCRdb's copy holds only in-frame clones and misses some; the assay was immunoSEQ multiplex PCR. The table lists approximately 46,000 clones, roughly 73% of them singletons, with around 64% in the top ten. Sequencing was performed on peripheral blood. The source is an elderly man with acute or convalescent COVID-19. CDR3s include the opening cysteine and the closing phenylalanine or tryptophan. A D gene is named only where the DNA matches it firmly. Some rows have no size entry. The others give once, few or many, or a class for an expanded clone.

V	D	size	J	CDR3	DNA
TRBV5-1	.	.	TRBJ2-7	CASSLEWQGSEQYF	TGCGCCAGCAGCTTGGAATGGCAGGGTTCGGAGCAGTACTTC
TRBV13	TRBD2	once	TRBJ2-3	CASRRRLAGEAQYF	TGTGCCAGCAGAAGGAGGCTAGCGGGAGAGGCGCAGTATTTT
TRBV3-1/TRBV3-2	TRBD1	few	TRBJ2-7	CASSKGQGTNEQYF	TGTGCCAGCAGCAAGGGACAGGGAACCAACGAGCAGTACTTC
TRBV7-2	.	once	TRBJ2-2	CASRRGPNTGELFF	TGTGCCAGCAGACGGGGTCCGAACACCGGGGAGCTGTTTTTT
TRBV4-2	TRBD2	.	TRBJ2-5	CASSQGGEAGVRETQYF	TGTGCCAGCAGCCAAGGGGGGGAAGCGGGAGTCAGGGAGACCCAGTACTTC
TRBV9	TRBD1	few	TRBJ2-1	CASSVEGQGYEQFF	TGTGCCAGCAGCGTAGAGGGACAGGGGTATGAGCAGTTCTTC
TRBV18	TRBD1	many	TRBJ1-1	CASSIQGGTEAFF	TGTGCCAGCTCAATACAGGGGGGGACTGAAGCTTTCTTT
TRBV5-4	.	.	TRBJ2-1	CASSLSVQGEQFF	TGTGCCAGCAGCTTGAGTGTGCAGGGTGAGCAGTTCTTC
TRBV6-5	TRBD2	few	TRBJ2-7	CASSSSGTSEYEQYF	TGTGCCAGCAGTTCGTCCGGGACTAGCGAGTACGAGCAGTACTTC
TRBV30	TRBD2	.	TRBJ2-5	CAWSVAGGGQETQYF	TGTGCCTGGAGTGTGGCGGGAGGAGGGCAAGAGACCCAGTACTTC
TRBV4-2	TRBD1	.	TRBJ1-1	CASSPRDRGLSNTEAFF	TGTGCCAGCAGCCCCCGGGACAGGGGGCTTTCGAACACTGAAGCTTTCTTT
TRBV28	.	.	TRBJ2-5	CASSYSALQETQYF	TGTGCCAGCAGTTACTCAGCGCTTCAAGAGACCCAGTACTTC
TRBV15	.	.	TRBJ2-7	CATSRDLQTYEQYF	TGTGCCACCAGCAGAGATCTACAGACCTACGAGCAGTACTTC
TRBV18	.	.	TRBJ2-5	CASSPDFQETQYF	TGTGCCAGCTCACCAGACTTCCAGGAGACCCAGTACTTC
TRBV5-1	TRBD2	.	TRBJ2-1	CASSLGSSGGNEQFF	TGCGCCAGCAGCTTGGGCTCTAGCGGGGGGAATGAGCAGTTCTTC
TRBV4-1	TRBD2	.	TRBJ2-1	CASSQYLAGLSYNEQFF	TGCGCCAGCAGCCAATACCTAGCGGGCCTGTCCTACAATGAGCAGTTCTTC
TRBV5-1	.	.	TRBJ2-3	CASSPPSGTRLDTQYF	TGCGCCAGCAGCCCGCCCTCAGGGACTCGCTTAGATACGCAGTATTTT
TRBV6-5	TRBD2	.	TRBJ2-1	CASGREGSQFF	TGTGCCAGCGGAAGGGAGGGGTCCCAGTTCTTC
TRBV4-1	.	.	TRBJ2-1	CASSQDQEGPGINEQFF	TGCGCCAGCAGCCAAGATCAAGAAGGGCCAGGGATCAATGAGCAGTTCTTC
TRBV18	TRBD2	.	TRBJ2-7	CASSPTSGSPGEQYF	TGTGCCAGCTCACCAACTAGCGGGAGCCCGGGCGAGCAGTACTTC
TRBV28	.	.	TRBJ2-4	CASSPLSGKNIQYF	TGTGCCAGCAGTCCCCTGTCAGGCAAAAACATTCAGTACTTC
TRBV29-1	TRBD1	few	TRBJ1-2	CSVYDRVDYGYTF	TGCAGCGTTTATGACAGGGTTGACTATGGCTACACCTTC
TRBV19	TRBD1	.	TRBJ1-2	CASSPLGDRGGYGYTF	TGTGCCAGTAGTCCTTTGGGGGACAGGGGCGGCTATGGCTACACCTTC
TRBV5-4	TRBD1	.	TRBJ2-7	CASSRTGTGAMEQYF	TGTGCCAGCAGCCGAACCGGGACAGGGGCTATGGAGCAGTACTTC
TRBV18	.	.	TRBJ2-5	CASSPGLEETQYF	TGTGCCAGCTCACCGGGACTTGAAGAGACCCAGTACTTC
TRBV19	.	many	TRBJ1-4	CASSIREGEKLFF	TGTGCCAGTAGTATCAGGGAAGGTGAAAAACTGTTTTTT
TRBV3-1/TRBV3-2	TRBD2	few	TRBJ2-7	CASTRASGYEQYF	TGTGCCAGCACCCGTGCTAGCGGCTACGAGCAGTACTTC
TRBV27	TRBD1	few	TRBJ1-2	CASSRIYRDSWGYTF	TGTGCCAGCAGCCGAATTTACCGGGACAGTTGGGGCTACACCTTC
TRBV6-5	.	.	TRBJ2-7	CASTSESGAYYEQYF	TGTGCCAGCACCTCCGAAAGCGGAGCCTACTACGAGCAGTACTTC
TRBV6-2/TRBV6-3	TRBD2	.	TRBJ2-1	CASTPGTSGYNEQFF	TGTGCCAGCACCCCCGGGACTAGCGGATACAATGAGCAGTTCTTC
TRBV2	TRBD2	.	TRBJ2-1	CASSGQREGPVDEQFF	TGTGCCAGCAGTGGGCAGCGGGAGGGCCCGGTGGATGAGCAGTTCTTC
TRBV1	.	.	TRBJ2-1	CTSSQKAGAYNEQFF	TGCACCAGCAGCCAAAAAGCGGGGGCCTACAATGAGCAGTTCTTC
TRBV4-2	TRBD2	.	TRBJ2-1	CASSQVAGAFYNEQFF	TGTGCCAGCAGCCAAGTAGCGGGAGCATTCTACAATGAGCAGTTCTTC
TRBV7-6	.	.	TRBJ1-5	CASSLERFGGGRSQPQHF	TGTGCCAGCAGCTTAGAAAGGTTCGGGGGAGGAAGGAGTCAGCCCCAGCATTTT
TRBV5-1	.	.	TRBJ1-1	CASSYIVAGVNTEAFF	TGCGCCAGCAGCTACATAGTTGCAGGGGTGAACACTGAAGCTTTCTTT
TRBV6-6	.	.	TRBJ1-6	CASSRVTANGAYNSPLHF	TGTGCCAGCAGTCGGGTGACAGCCAATGGGGCCTATAATTCACCCCTCCACTTT
TRBV19	.	.	TRBJ2-1	CASSTPPTYNEQFF	TGTGCCAGTAGTACCCCGCCTACCTACAATGAGCAGTTCTTC
TRBV28	.	.	TRBJ1-2	CASSSPAGGRFRGYTF	TGTGCCAGCAGTTCCCCCGCGGGGGGGCGATTTCGTGGCTACACCTTC
TRBV3-1/TRBV3-2	TRBD2	once	TRBJ2-7	CASSQDFRTSGGSSYEQYF	TGTGCCAGCAGCCAAGATTTTAGGACTAGCGGGGGCAGCTCCTACGAGCAGTACTTC
TRBV3-1/TRBV3-2	.	few	TRBJ2-7	CASSQGRGYEQYF	TGTGCCAGCAGCCAAGGACGCGGCTACGAGCAGTACTTC
TRBV7-2	.	.	TRBJ1-2	CASSPGLSGWYTF	TGTGCCAGCAGCCCGGGACTCTCGGGGTGGTACACCTTC
TRBV2	TRBD1	.	TRBJ1-5	CASSEDFVFDRATLYSNQPQHF	TGTGCCAGCAGTGAAGATTTTGTATTCGACAGGGCAACCCTATATAGCAATCAGCCCCAGCATTTT
TRBV18	.	.	TRBJ2-3	CASSRSGSTDTQYF	TGTGCCAGCTCGAGGAGCGGGAGCACAGATACGCAGTATTTT
TRBV30	.	.	TRBJ2-3	CAWSVRGRETDTQYF	TGTGCCTGGAGTGTTAGGGGGAGGGAAACAGATACGCAGTATTTT
TRBV7-8	.	.	TRBJ2-7	CASSVNSGLEQYF	TGTGCCAGCAGCGTTAATAGCGGACTCGAGCAGTACTTC
TRBV19	TRBD1	.	TRBJ2-3	CASSRGTGSSTDTQYF	TGTGCCAGTAGTAGGGGGACAGGCAGCAGCACAGATACGCAGTATTTT
TRBV3-1/TRBV3-2	.	once	TRBJ1-6	CASSQEVLINSPLHF	TGTGCCAGCAGCCAAGAAGTACTGATTAATTCACCCCTCCACTTT
TRBV27	TRBD1	.	TRBJ1-6	CASSRPTGNSPNSPLHF	TGTGCCAGCAGTCGCCCGACAGGGAATAGCCCAAATTCACCCCTCCACTTT
TRBV27	.	.	TRBJ2-1	CASSLRRGATFADEQFF	TGTGCCAGCAGTTTAAGGCGCGGGGCAACCTTCGCGGATGAGCAGTTCTTC
TRBV9	TRBD2	.	TRBJ2-1	CASGRGLAIDEQFF	TGTGCCAGCGGCCGGGGACTAGCGATAGATGAGCAGTTCTTC
TRBV27	TRBD1	.	TRBJ2-7	CASSLRPGQGYKQYF	TGTGCCAGCAGTTTAAGGCCGGGACAGGGCTATAAGCAGTACTTC
TRBV28	TRBD1	.	TRBJ2-6	CASSAQGANGANVLTF	TGTGCCAGCAGTGCCCAGGGGGCGAATGGGGCCAACGTCCTGACTTTC
TRBV7-3	TRBD2	few	TRBJ2-3	CASSLTGGGFMNTQYF	TGTGCCAGCAGCTTAACTGGGGGAGGGTTCATGAATACGCAGTATTTT
TRBV10-1	.	.	TRBJ2-5	CASSEVRGETQYF	TGCGCCAGCAGTGAAGTGCGGGGAGAGACCCAGTACTTC
TRBV28	TRBD1	.	TRBJ2-7	CASRSSGTVYEQYF	TGTGCCAGCAGGTCCTCCGGGACAGTTTACGAGCAGTACTTC
TRBV28	TRBD1	.	TRBJ1-5	CASSAQGKGNQPQHF	TGTGCCAGCAGTGCACAGGGGAAAGGCAATCAGCCCCAGCATTTT
TRBV4-2	TRBD2	.	TRBJ2-3	CASSQGLAGVTDTQYF	TGTGCCAGCAGCCAGGGACTAGCGGGAGTTACAGATACGCAGTATTTT
TRBV6-5	TRBD2	.	TRBJ2-2	CASSYSYAGEAGELFF	TGTGCCAGCAGTTACTCTTACGCGGGAGAAGCCGGGGAGCTGTTTTTT
TRBV28	TRBD1	few	TRBJ2-2	CASSPNVGNTGGVFMTGELFF	TGTGCCAGCAGTCCGAATGTGGGGAATACAGGGGGCGTTTTTATGACCGGGGAGCTGTTTTTT